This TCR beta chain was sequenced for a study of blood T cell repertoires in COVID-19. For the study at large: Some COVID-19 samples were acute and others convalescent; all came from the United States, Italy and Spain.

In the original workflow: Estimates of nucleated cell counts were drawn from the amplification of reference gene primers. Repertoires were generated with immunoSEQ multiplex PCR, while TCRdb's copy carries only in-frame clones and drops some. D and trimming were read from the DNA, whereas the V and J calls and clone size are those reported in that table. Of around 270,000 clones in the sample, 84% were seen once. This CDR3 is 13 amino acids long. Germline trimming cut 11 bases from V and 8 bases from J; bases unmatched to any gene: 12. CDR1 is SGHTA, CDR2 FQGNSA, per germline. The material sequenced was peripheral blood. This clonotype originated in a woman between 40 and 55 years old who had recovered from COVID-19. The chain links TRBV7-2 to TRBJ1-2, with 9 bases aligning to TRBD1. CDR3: CAGGGTGSKGYTF. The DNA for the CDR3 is TGTGCCGGCGGGGGGACAGGGTCGAAGGGCTACACCTTC.